This T cell receptor (beta chain) stems from a study of blood T cells in healthy people across ages. The authors ran a second PCR of about 7 to 11 cycles using a sample-barcoded 5' primer and a J-beta primer mix. Tags on each cDNA molecule came from a template-switch adaptor with 12 random nucleotides. TCRdb reprocessed the 5' RACE reads via MiXCR and lists one record per CDR3 protein. The sample includes about 1.4 million distinct CDR3 sequences, almost 60% of them seen just once. Sequenced sample: blood. This TCR came from a man aged 18 to 29 in good health.

The CDR3 is CSAFGNYGYTF. The DNA of the CDR3 is TGCAGTGCTTTCGGAAACTATGGCTACACCTTC. The chain is built from TRBV20-1 and TRBJ1-2; D gene uncertain. The CDR3 length is 11 residues. The germline V gene has CDR1 DFQATT and CDR2 SNEGSKA (reference sequence). V was shortened by 5 bases and J by 2 bases, with 6 bases between the two germline ends.